The 15 T cell receptor beta chains listed next were all sequenced from one sample in a study of T cells in women clearing cervical HPV infection. Clones were read by immunoSEQ multiplex PCR, and TCRdb kept only the in-frame ones, dropping some. The data include 25,000 to 30,000 clones; the top ten clones carry 11%. Sequencing used blood buffy coat. The receptors come from a woman between 18 and 70 years old with a cervical HPV16 infection that either progressed to CIN3+ or cleared (not recorded which).

With regard to this clone: The read gets to within 3 residues of the CDR3 end, and the germline J gene fills in the rest. This rearrangement joins TRBV6-2 or TRBV6-3 to TRBJ2-2; 7 bases align to TRBD1. CDR3 length: 17 residues. In germline, CDR1 is MNHEY, CDR2 SVGEGT. CDR3 sequence: CASSSIEGQDWYEKLFF. CDR3 bases read: TGTGCCAGCAGTTCGATCGAAGGACAGGATTGGTATGAAAAG.

Regarding this clone: Read coverage stops 3 residues before the CDR3 terminus; the germline J gene supplies the remainder. This chain connects TRBV2 to TRBJ2-5; 8 nucleotides match TRBD2. The CDR3 sequence is 14 residues long. CDR1 is SNHLY, CDR2 FYNNEI, per germline. V dropped 7 bases and J dropped 5; count of bases not matched to a gene: 9. The CDR3 is CASTPESGGETQYF. The part of the CDR3 DNA that was read is TGTGCCAGCACCCCCGAGAGCGGGGGTGAGACC.

Partial CDR3 DNA: TGTGCCAGCTCCGCCACGAGAAGCGGGGGGGCCGGGACCTACAATGAG. Translating it yields CASSATRSGGAGTYNE. The entire CDR3 sequence reads CASSATRSGGAGTYNEQFF. The chain combines TRBV18 with TRBJ2-1; TRBD2 aligns across 10 bases. The observed sequence ends 3 residues before the CDR3 terminus, with the missing tail filled in from the germline J gene. Trimming at V came to 6 bases and at J to 2 bases, leaving 16 bases not matched to a gene. The V gene's germline CDR1 is KGHSH and CDR2 LQKENI. The CDR3 consists of 19 residues.

As to this clone: The CDR3 end is not reached by the read, which stops 3 residues before it; the germline J gene fills it in. The rearrangement links TRBV20-1 to TRBJ2-5; TRBD2 matches at 12 bases. The CDR3 is 15 amino acids. Unmatched junction bases numbered 3, after V lost 2 bases and J lost 2 bases. Germline CDR1 DFQATT, CDR2 SNEGSKA (reference sequence). The part of the CDR3 DNA that was read is TGCAGTGCTAGAAGGCTAGCGGGAGGGCAAGAGACC. Protein product: CSARRLAGGQET. The entire CDR3 protein is CSARRLAGGQETQYF.

As to this clone: Read coverage stops 3 residues before the CDR3 terminus; the germline J gene supplies the remainder. The chain employs TRBV10-3 and TRBJ1-5; 9 nucleotides match TRBD1. CDR3 length: 13 residues. The germline gives CDR1 ENHRY, CDR2 SYGVKD. V lost 5 bases to trimming and J lost 7 bases; unmatched junction nucleotides: 3. The CDR3 reads CAISRDRAQPQHF. CDR3 DNA (partial): TGTGCCATCAGTAGGGACAGGGCGCAGCCC.

This CDR3 is CASSEAVDSGELFF. CDR3 DNA (partial): TGTGCCAGCAGTGAAGCGGTGGACAGCGGGGAG. The chain uses TRBV6-1 and TRBJ2-2; D may be TRBD1 (6 bases). From the germline J gene comes the end of the CDR3, since the read stops 3 residues before it. This CDR3 region has 14 residues. From germline, CDR1 is MNHNS and CDR2 SASEGT. V was trimmed by 0 bases and J by 7 bases, leaving 9 bases between them.

Worth noting for this clone: The sequenced fragment ends 3 residues before the CDR3 boundary, so the rest is inferred from the germline J gene. The chain uses TRBV7-9 and TRBJ1-1; a possible D gene is TRBD1 (5 bases). This CDR3 has 14 amino acids. CDR1 and CDR2 (germline): SEHNR, FQNEAQ (reference sequence). The chain's CDR3 is CASSLVGQGDEAFF. The covered CDR3 bases are TGTGCCAGCAGCTTAGTTGGGCAGGGCGACGAA.

In the case of this clone: The CDR3 end is not reached by the read, which stops 3 residues before it; the germline J gene fills it in. The chain links TRBV28 to TRBJ1-1; 7 nucleotides line up with TRBD1. The V gene end was trimmed by 7 bases and the J gene end by 4 bases; junction bases not matched to a gene: 6. Germline loops: CDR1 MDHEN, CDR2 SYDVKM. CDR3 length: 13 amino acids. CDR3: CASTLQGGTEAFF. Partial CDR3 DNA: TGTGCCAGCACACTCCAGGGGGGCACTGAA.

Details on this clone: The junction departs from germline at one end; a sequencing error may be responsible. The CDR3 end falls 3 residues outside the read, so it is completed with the germline J gene. The chain employs TRBV19 and TRBJ1-2; D is uncertain. This CDR3 contains 15 residues. Germline CDR1 is LNHDA and CDR2 is SQIVND (reference sequence). The CDR3 DNA, read in part, is TGTGCCGGTAGTATAGATCTGAGAGGCAACTATGGC. It is translated as CAGSIDLRGNYG. The complete CDR3 protein is CAGSIDLRGNYGYTF.

Of note for this clone: The observed sequence ends 3 residues before the CDR3 terminus, with the missing tail filled in from the germline J gene. The V and J genes are TRBV5-6 and TRBJ2-3, with 7 bases lining up with TRBD2. CDR1 is SGHDT and CDR2 is YYEEEE in the germline V gene. This CDR3 is 15 amino acids long. Trimming removed 2 bases from V and 5 bases from J; junction bases left unmatched: 8. CDR3 sequence reads: CASSFGAGVLDTQYF. The part of the CDR3 DNA that was read is TGTGCCAGCAGCTTTGGGGCGGGGGTCTTAGATACG.

A word on this clone: The read halts 3 residues ahead of the CDR3 end, with the missing end drawn from the germline J gene. The chain couples TRBV6-2 or TRBV6-3 to TRBJ2-7; possibly TRBD2 for D (6 bases). V gave up 2 bases and J gave up 1 base, with 15 bases separating them. CDR3 size: 16 residues. The germline V gene encodes CDR1 MNHEY and CDR2 SVGEGT. This chain's CDR3 is CASSYTGDWRSYEQYF. CDR3 bases read: TGTGCCAGCAGTTACACTGGGGACTGGCGATCCTACGAG.

On this clone itself: Sequencing ends 3 residues short of the CDR3 end; the germline J gene provides the rest. The chain joins TRBV2 to TRBJ2-5; TRBD2 agrees at 14 bases. Trimming took 1 base from V and 4 from J; bases not matched to a gene: 8. Germline V gene sequence: CDR1 SNHLY, CDR2 FYNNEI. The CDR3 spans 18 residues. CDR3 DNA (partial): TGTGCCAGCAGTGAAGTAGGGACTAGCGGGGGCCTGGGAGAGACC. Translation gives CASSEVGTSGGLGET. The complete CDR3 protein is CASSEVGTSGGLGETQYF.

On this clone: The read finishes 3 residues shy of the CDR3 end, and the germline J gene is used to complete it. The chain is built from TRBV6-1 and TRBJ1-2; 8 bases are shared with TRBD1. In germline, CDR1 is MNHNS, CDR2 SASEGT. The CDR3 totals 15 residues. CDR3 DNA, as far as it was read: TGTGCCAGCAGTGCTGCGATCCAGGGGGCATCCGGC. It encodes CASSAAIQGASG. The CDR3 as a whole reads CASSAAIQGASGYTF.

Worth noting for this clone: Read data end 3 residues before the CDR3 end; the end is taken from the germline J gene. The gene calls are TRBV30 and TRBJ1-5; D is possibly TRBD1 (5 bases). CDR1 GTSNPN and CDR2 SVGIG come from the germline V gene (reference sequence). The V and J ends lost 1 base and 4 bases respectively, with 14 bases between them. The CDR3 consists of 15 residues. The CDR3 bases that were read are TGTGCCTGGAGTGGGGGACTCCTTCCGAATCAGCCC. Translation: CAWSGGLLPNQP. The whole CDR3 protein reads CAWSGGLLPNQPQHF.

As concerns this clone: Read sequence stops 3 residues before the CDR3 end, and the germline J gene provides the missing end. The rearrangement uses TRBV4-1 and TRBJ1-1; 8 nucleotides agree with TRBD1. Trimming cost V 3 bases and J 4 bases; bases outside gene matches: 10. CDR3 size: 16 residues. The germline V gene encodes CDR1 MGHRA and CDR2 YSYEKL. Incomplete CDR3 DNA: TGCGCCAGCAGCCAGGACCCTGGACAGGGCATCACTGAA. This translates into CASSQDPGQGITE. The complete CDR3 reads CASSQDPGQGITEAFF.